These 2 T cell receptor beta chains were sequenced from one sample in a study of cytomegalovirus exposure and HLA in healthy donors. The PCR made use of 60 Vbeta and 13 Jbeta primers. Sequencing used immunoSEQ multiplex PCR; TCRdb keeps in-frame clones, though not all of them. The sample lists about 150,000 clones; roughly 72% were seen once. What was sequenced was PBMCs. The source of these receptors is a man between 40 and 49 years old in good health and CMV-seronegative.

The chain uses TRBV10-1 and TRBJ2-1; 7 bases agree with TRBD2. The J segment lost 5 bases and the V segment lost 6 bases, leaving 10 bases of the junction unmatched. Germline V lookup: CDR1 WNHNN, CDR2 SYGVQD (reference sequence). CDR3 length equals 15 residues. CDR3 in amino acids: CASSEGSRGNNEQFF. The CDR3 DNA reads as TGCGCCAGCAGCGAAGGGTCGCGGGGGAACAATGAGCAGTTCTTC.

About this clone: A junction end diverges from the germline sequence, so it may reflect a read error. The rearrangement joins TRBV27 to TRBJ2-4; 7 positions match TRBD1. The length of the CDR3 is 15 residues. From germline, CDR1 is MNHEY and CDR2 SMNVEV (reference sequence). In nucleotides, the CDR3 is TGTGCCAGCAGTTTCGACAGGGTGGGCAAAAACAGTCAGTACTTC. It codes for CASSFDRVGKNSQYF.